The 29 T cell receptor beta chains below come from one sample, sequenced in a study of blood T cell repertoires in COVID-19 (dated by TCRdb to the early 2020s). Library preparation employed the immunoSEQ multiplex PCR assay. The table was pulled from immuneACCESS by TCRdb, which kept in-frame rearrangements only. Such tables lose some clones; where checked, under half of the loss comes from unresolved V genes, and the rest has no known cause. For this sample there are under 200,000 clones; around 79% appear just once. The ten largest clones add up to approximately 11% of the sample. The sample taken for sequencing was PBMCs or T cells enriched from blood (not recorded which). These receptors all come from a man aged 45-65 years who had recovered from COVID-19.

The chain combines TRBV6-2 or TRBV6-3 with TRBJ2-3, with TRBD1 matching over 9 bases. Germline lookup yields CDR1 MNHEY and CDR2 SVGEGT. V gave up 6 bases and J gave up 3 bases; unmatched junction bases: 10. This CDR3 is 16 amino acids long. The CDR3 here is CASSRVQGALTDTQYF. The CDR3 region has the DNA TGTGCCAGCAGCCGGGTACAGGGGGCATTGACAGATACGCAGTATTTT.

The rearrangement links TRBV3-1 (or the pseudogene TRBV3-2) to TRBJ2-3, with a weak D call TRBD1 (5 bases). In germline, CDR1 is LGHDT, CDR2 YNNKEL (reference sequence). This CDR3 contains 15 residues. Trimming pared 4 bases from V and 1 base from J, leaving 12 bases between. In nucleotides, the CDR3 is TGTGCCAGCAGCCCTGACAGATTACGCACAGATACGCAGTATTTT. This encodes CASSPDRLRTDTQYF.

The chain is built from TRBV27 and TRBJ2-7; perhaps TRBD1 as D (5 bases). Trimming left V 4 bases short and J 0 bases short, with 19 bases between. The CDR3 totals 17 residues. Per the germline V gene, CDR1 is MNHEY and CDR2 is SMNVEV (reference sequence). CDR3 sequence: CASSSRTSTDLSYEQYF. The CDR3 DNA sequence: TGTGCCAGCAGTTCACGCACCTCGACAGACCTCTCCTACGAGCAGTACTTC.

This chain joins TRBV28 and TRBJ2-5, with D possibly matching TRBD1 (6 bases). The CDR3 covers 15 residues. Germline CDR1 and CDR2: MDHEN and SYDVKM. The V gene lost 4 bases and the J gene lost 3 bases, with 15 bases spanning the gap. The CDR3 protein is CASSSLDRFKETQYF. CDR3 DNA: TGTGCCAGCAGTTCCCTTGACAGGTTTAAAGAGACCCAGTACTTC.

This clone appeared a single time. The chain joins TRBV2 to TRBJ2-4; 7 bases match TRBD1. The CDR3 spans 13 residues. Germline V lookup: CDR1 SNHLY, CDR2 FYNNEI. The trim removed 6 bases at V and 6 bases at J, leaving 5 bases unmatched. DNA of the CDR3: TGTGCCAGCAGAGGGACAGACGGAAACATTCAGTACTTC. This gives the protein CASRGTDGNIQYF.

This clone was detected only a few times. The chain carries TRBV19 and TRBJ2-1; a possible D gene is TRBD2 (5 bases). CDR1 and CDR2 from the germline V gene are LNHDA and SQIVND (reference sequence). Between the trimmed V and J ends, which lost 5 bases and 5 bases, there was a span of 13 bases. The CDR3 extends over 14 amino acids. In DNA form, the CDR3 reads TGTGCCAGTAGTCCCCGGGGTGTTAACAATGAGCAGTTCTTC. This sequence encodes CASSPRGVNNEQFF.

J is TRBJ2-7 and V is TRBV11-1, with D maybe TRBD1 (5 bases). Between the trimmed V and J ends, which lost 2 bases and 0 bases, there was a span of 11 bases. Germline V gene sequence: CDR1 SGHAT, CDR2 FQDESV (reference sequence). The length of the CDR3 is 15 residues. The CDR3 protein is CASSLTSTVSYEQYF. The CDR3 DNA sequence: TGTGCCAGCAGCTTAACCTCGACAGTCTCCTACGAGCAGTACTTC.

This chain links TRBV24-1 with TRBJ1-1, with D possibly being TRBD1 (5 bases). Germline values: CDR1 KGHDR, CDR2 SFDVKD. With 3 bases removed from V and 3 bases from J, the gap between germline ends came to 7 bases. There are 13 residues in the CDR3. The CDR3 sequence is CATSDRGDTEAFF. Here the CDR3 DNA reads TGTGCCACCAGTGATCGGGGGGACACTGAAGCTTTCTTT.

The J gene is TRBJ2-2, the V gene TRBV28; 8 bases fit TRBD2. The V gene's germline CDR1 is MDHEN and CDR2 SYDVKM. Trimming cost V 8 bases and J 6 bases; bases outside gene matches: 5. The CDR3 covers 13 residues. DNA of the CDR3: TGTGCCAGCCTCTCCGGGGGGGCCGGGGAGCTGTTTTTT. It yields the protein CASLSGGAGELFF.

The chain is built from TRBV6-6 and TRBJ1-2; D not resolved. V gave up 5 bases and J gave up 6 bases, with 13 bases separating them. The CDR3 is made up of 13 amino acids. CDR1 and CDR2 (germline): MNHNY, SVGAGI (reference sequence). The CDR3, as DNA: TGTGCCAGCAGTGGACTAGGCGGGGATGGCTACACCTTC. It encodes CASSGLGGDGYTF.

The chain combines TRBV5-6 with TRBJ1-2; 9 bases line up with TRBD1. V shed 3 bases, J shed 4 bases, and the junction held 10 bases outside the gene matches. Germline CDR1 reads SGHDT; CDR2 reads YYEEEE. The CDR3 extends over 16 amino acids. CDR3 loop: CASSSGTGPRIYGYTF. DNA of the CDR3: TGTGCCAGCAGCTCCGGGACAGGGCCAAGGATCTATGGCTACACCTTC.

As regards this clone: One end of the junction varies from germline; a read error may be responsible. This chain uses TRBV6-5 with TRBJ1-1, with 8 bases lining up with TRBD1. CDR3 size: 14 residues. Germline V gene lookup returns CDR1 MNHEY and CDR2 SVGAGI. The CDR3 spells CASSTTGVNTEAFF. The DNA of the CDR3 is TGTGCCAGCAGCACGACAGGGGTGAATACTGAAGCTTTCTTT.

As for this clone: Other DNA sequences of this sample code for an identical CDR3. The gene calls are TRBV28 and TRBJ1-5; a possible D gene is TRBD1 (6 bases). Trimming took 5 bases from V and 3 from J, leaving 11 bases between them. CDR3 length: 14 residues. Germline CDR1 and CDR2: MDHEN and SYDVKM. CDR3 coding DNA: TGTGCCAGCAGTCCTCAGGGGTACAATCAGCCCCAGCATTTT. Amino acids: CASSPQGYNQPQHF.

The rearrangement joins TRBV30 to TRBJ1-2, with D perhaps TRBD1 (5 bases). The length of the CDR3 is 13 residues. V shed 3 bases and J shed 2 bases, with 10 bases lying between them. The germline gives CDR1 GTSNPN, CDR2 SVGIG (reference sequence). The CDR3 sequence: CAWRGRGNYGYTF. In DNA, the CDR3 is TGTGCCTGGAGGGGGAGGGGCAACTATGGCTACACCTTC.

The rearrangement uses TRBV7-9 and TRBJ2-1, with TRBD2 matching over 10 bases. Germline V gene data show CDR1 as SEHNR and CDR2 as FQNEAQ (reference sequence). This CDR3 spans 17 amino acids. Trimming at V came to 5 bases and at J to 8 bases, leaving 15 bases not matched to a gene. The CDR3 coding sequence is TGTGCCAGCAGCCGTCGGACTAGCGGCTACCTTCCCCATGAGCAGTTCTTC. Translated, it gives CASSRRTSGYLPHEQFF.

The chain employs TRBV7-9 and TRBJ1-6; D is ambiguous. The CDR3 is 11 residues long. Germline V CDR1 and CDR2: SEHNR, FQNEAQ (reference sequence). Trimming removed 5 bases at V and 13 bases at J, with 9 bases between. The CDR3 bases are TGTGCCAGCAGCCGGTCGGGGCCCCTCCACTTT. Amino acid sequence: CASSRSGPLHF.

CDR3 amino acids: CASSLLGTVPYEQYF. The CDR3 region has the DNA TGTGCCAGCAGCTTATTAGGGACAGTGCCCTACGAGCAGTACTTC. The chain uses TRBV11-2 and TRBJ2-7; 7 bases agree with TRBD1. The trim removed 2 bases at V and 2 bases at J, leaving 6 bases unmatched. Germline V gene sequence: CDR1 SGHAT, CDR2 FQNNGV. The CDR3 is made up of 15 amino acids.

The chain uses TRBV28 and TRBJ1-4; 7 bases map to TRBD1. The CDR3 is 14 residues long. Germline CDR1 is MDHEN and CDR2 is SYDVKM. With V trimmed by 3 bases and J by 4 bases, 2 bases remained unmatched. The CDR3 DNA reads TGTGCCAGCAGTTTGACAGGGATTAATGAAAAACTGTTTTTT. It specifies CASSLTGINEKLFF.

This clone was detected a few times. V usage is TRBV3-1 (or the pseudogene TRBV3-2) and J usage is TRBJ2-3; 7 bases match TRBD2. Germline CDR1 reads LGHDT; CDR2 reads YNNKEL (reference sequence). This CDR3 has 14 amino acids. V shed 0 bases and J 10 bases; nucleotides not matched to a gene: 7. Written as DNA, the CDR3 is TGTGCCAGCAGCCAAGAGTGGGGGAGGGTGGCGCAGTATTTT. Residues: CASSQEWGRVAQYF.

This clone occurred once. This rearrangement joins TRBV7-3 to TRBJ1-1; 7 positions match TRBD1. The J segment lost 2 bases and the V segment lost 2 bases, leaving 5 bases of the junction unmatched. CDR1 is SGHTA and CDR2 is FQGTGA in the germline V gene. The CDR3 extends over 15 amino acids. Written as DNA, the CDR3 is TGTGCCAGCAGCTTATTGGGACAGACCAACACTGAAGCTTTCTTT. Its protein product is CASSLLGQTNTEAFF.

The chain has TRBV19 and TRBJ1-1, with D tentatively TRBD1 (6 bases). This CDR3 spans 14 amino acids. V lost 0 bases, J lost 6 bases, and 11 bases lay in between. The germline gives CDR1 LNHDA, CDR2 SQIVND (reference sequence). The CDR3 loop is CASSIDTGRAEAFF. The CDR3 region has the DNA TGTGCCAGTAGTATAGATACAGGGCGCGCTGAAGCTTTCTTT. The full variable domain, with the rest looked up from reference TRBV19 and TRBJ1-1, is DGGITQSPKYLFRKEGQNVTLSCEQNLNHDAMYWYRQDPGQGLRLIYYSQIVNDFQKGDIAEGYSVSREKKESFPLTVTSAQKNPTAFYLCASSIDTGRAEAFFGQGTRLTVV.

This clone was picked up one time. The gene calls are TRBV18 and TRBJ2-3; D may be TRBD1 (5 bases). CDR1 is KGHSH, CDR2 LQKENI, per germline. Trimming took 3 bases from V and 0 from J, leaving 10 bases between them. The CDR3 loop spans 15 amino acids. The CDR3: CASSPGQASTDTQYF. Here the CDR3 DNA reads TGTGCCAGCTCACCGGGGCAGGCTAGCACAGATACGCAGTATTTT.

This chain links TRBV5-4 with TRBJ1-2, with D possibly TRBD1 on 5 matching bases. This CDR3 has 16 amino acids. Trimming removed 4 bases at V and 7 bases at J, with 23 bases between. Germline loops: CDR1 SGHNT, CDR2 YYREEE (reference sequence). CDR3 coding DNA: TGTGCCAGCAGCCTCTCAGTCCACAGGCCATGGGGTGGCTACACCTTC. It is translated as CASSLSVHRPWGGYTF. Variable domain in full (rest from reference TRBV5-4 and TRBJ1-2): ETGVTQSPTHLIKTRGQQVTLRCSSQSGHNTVSWYQQALGQGPQFIFQYYREEENGRGNFPPRFSGLQFPNYSSELNVNALELDDSALYLCASSLSVHRPWGGYTFGSGTRLTVV.

The chain is built from TRBV7-3 and TRBJ1-2; D unresolved. The CDR3 is 13 residues long. The ends were cut back, 2 bases at V and 3 bases at J, with 7 bases in the middle. CDR1 and CDR2 from the germline V gene are SGHTA and FQGTGA. CDR3 DNA sequence: TGTGCCAGCAGCTTAGCGGGAGACTATGGCTACACCTTC. It translates to CASSLAGDYGYTF. The variable domain in full, with the rest retrieved from reference TRBV7-3 and TRBJ1-2, is GAGVSQTPSNKVTEKGKYVELRCDPISGHTALYWYRQSLGQGPEFLIYFQGTGAADDSGLPNDRFFAVRPEGSVSTLKIQRTERGDSAVYLCASSLAGDYGYTFGSGTRLTVV.

The CDR3 coding sequence is TGTGCCAGCAGCGGGGACAGTTACAATGAGCAGTTCTTC. Translating gives CASSGDSYNEQFF. V is TRBV9 and J is TRBJ2-1; 7 bases line up with TRBD1. Germline CDR1 and CDR2: SGDLS and YYNGEE. The CDR3 totals 13 residues. J gave up 4 bases and V 3 bases, and 1 base lay outside the gene matches.

The J gene is TRBJ2-2, the V gene TRBV7-2, with no clear D. Germline V gene sequence: CDR1 SGHTA, CDR2 FQGNSA. The CDR3 contains 14 residues. Trimming removed 5 bases at V and 4 bases at J, with 11 bases between. CDR3: CASSILVVTGELFF. DNA of the CDR3: TGTGCCAGCAGCATCCTAGTTGTCACCGGGGAGCTGTTTTTT.

The rearrangement uses TRBV21-1 and TRBJ1-5; the table's D call of TRBD1 was not tested on the DNA. TRBV21-1 represents a pseudogene. The CDR3 length is 13 residues. The CDR3 DNA sequence: TGTGCCAGCGGATACCAGGGGATCCAGCCCCAGCATTTT. Protein sequence: CASGYQGIQPQHF.

This clone occurred a few times. The chain uses TRBV28 and TRBJ1-2, with unresolved D. CDR1 is MDHEN and CDR2 is SYDVKM in the germline V gene. Trimming left V 2 bases short and J 14 bases short, with 15 bases between. This CDR3 comprises 12 residues. CDR3 in amino acids: CASSLLTGGRTF. As DNA, the CDR3 is TGTGCCAGCAGTTTACTTACCGGTGGGCGAACCTTC.

The J gene is TRBJ2-7, the V gene TRBV6-5, with TRBD1 matching 10 bases. This CDR3 contains 13 residues. Germline V CDR1 and CDR2: MNHEY, SVGAGI. Losses at the gene ends were 7 bases for V and 4 bases for J; bases not matched to a gene: 4. CDR3: CASIRTGGYEQYF. The CDR3 DNA is TGTGCCAGCATCCGGACAGGGGGGTACGAGCAGTACTTC.